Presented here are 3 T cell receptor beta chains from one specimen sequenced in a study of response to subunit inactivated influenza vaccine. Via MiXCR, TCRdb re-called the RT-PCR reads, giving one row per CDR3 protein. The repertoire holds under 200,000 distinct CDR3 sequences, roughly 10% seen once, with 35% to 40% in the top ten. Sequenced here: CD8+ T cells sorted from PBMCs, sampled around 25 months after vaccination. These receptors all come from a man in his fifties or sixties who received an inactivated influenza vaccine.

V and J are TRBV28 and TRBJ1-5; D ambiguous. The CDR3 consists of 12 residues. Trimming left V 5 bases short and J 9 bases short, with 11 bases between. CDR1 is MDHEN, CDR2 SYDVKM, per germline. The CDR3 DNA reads TGTGCCAGCAGTCTCCCCCGTGGGCCCCAGCATTTT. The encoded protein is CASSLPRGPQHF.

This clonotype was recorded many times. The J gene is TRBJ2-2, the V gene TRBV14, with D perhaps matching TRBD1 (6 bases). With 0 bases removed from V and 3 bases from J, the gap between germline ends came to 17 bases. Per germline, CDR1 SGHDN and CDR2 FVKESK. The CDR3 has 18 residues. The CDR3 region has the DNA TGTGCCAGCAGCCAAGATCGGGCAGGGGCTCGGTACACCGGGGAGCTGTTTTTT. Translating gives CASSQDRAGARYTGELFF.

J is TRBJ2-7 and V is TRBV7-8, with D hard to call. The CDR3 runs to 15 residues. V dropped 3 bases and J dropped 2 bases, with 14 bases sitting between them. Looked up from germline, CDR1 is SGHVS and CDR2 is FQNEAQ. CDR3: CASSLSLERPYEQYF. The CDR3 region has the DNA TGTGCCAGCAGCTTGTCCCTGGAGCGTCCCTACGAGCAGTACTTC.